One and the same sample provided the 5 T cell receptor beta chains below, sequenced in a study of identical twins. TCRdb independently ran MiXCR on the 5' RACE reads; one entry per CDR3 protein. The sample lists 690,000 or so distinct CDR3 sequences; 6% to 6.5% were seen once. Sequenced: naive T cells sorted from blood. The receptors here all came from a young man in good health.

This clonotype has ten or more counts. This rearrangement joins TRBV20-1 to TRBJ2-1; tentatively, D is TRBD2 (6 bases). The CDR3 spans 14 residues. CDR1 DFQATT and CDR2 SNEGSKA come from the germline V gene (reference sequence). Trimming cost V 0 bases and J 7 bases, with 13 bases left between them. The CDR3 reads CSARDSGSGNEQFF. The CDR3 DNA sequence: TGCAGTGCTAGAGATTCCGGGAGCGGGAATGAGCAGTTCTTC.

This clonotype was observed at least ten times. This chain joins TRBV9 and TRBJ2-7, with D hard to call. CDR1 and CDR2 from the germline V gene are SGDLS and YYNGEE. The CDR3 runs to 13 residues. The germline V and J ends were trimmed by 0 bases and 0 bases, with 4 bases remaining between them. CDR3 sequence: CASSVGNSYEQYF. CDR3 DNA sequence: TGTGCCAGCAGCGTAGGCAACTCCTACGAGCAGTACTTC.

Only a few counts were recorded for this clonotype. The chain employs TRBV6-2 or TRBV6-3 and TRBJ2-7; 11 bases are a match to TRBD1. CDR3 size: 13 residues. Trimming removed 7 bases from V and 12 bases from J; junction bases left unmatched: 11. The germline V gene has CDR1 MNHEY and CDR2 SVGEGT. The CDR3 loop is CASNPDRGQPSYF. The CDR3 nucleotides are TGTGCCAGCAACCCGGACAGGGGGCAGCCGTCGTACTTC.

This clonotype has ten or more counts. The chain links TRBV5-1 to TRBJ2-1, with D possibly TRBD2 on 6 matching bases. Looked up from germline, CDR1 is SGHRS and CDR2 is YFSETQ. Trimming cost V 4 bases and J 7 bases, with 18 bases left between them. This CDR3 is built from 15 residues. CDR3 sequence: CASSPTRVYVNEQFF. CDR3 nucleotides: TGCGCCAGCAGCCCGACTAGGGTTTATGTTAATGAGCAGTTCTTC.

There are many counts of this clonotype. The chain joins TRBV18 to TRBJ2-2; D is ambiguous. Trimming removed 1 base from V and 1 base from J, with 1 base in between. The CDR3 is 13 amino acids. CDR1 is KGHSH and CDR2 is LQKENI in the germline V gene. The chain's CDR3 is CASSPLNTGELFF. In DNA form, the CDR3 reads TGTGCCAGCTCACCACTGAACACCGGGGAGCTGTTTTTT.